A selection of T cell receptor beta chains follows, all from one sample in a study of T-cell reconstitution after alpha-beta-depleted transplantation in children. TCRdb processed the PCR reads anew with MiXCR; each CDR3 protein has one entry. The sample includes approximately 400,000 distinct CDR3 sequences, 11% of them seen just once. Sequencing used PBMCs from the stem cell graft donor, obtained from the stem cell graft. These TCRs come from a human donor who donated a stem cell graft to a child with acute myeloid leukemia. The CDR3 runs from the conserved cysteine through the conserved F or W. D genes are given only for firm matches. For some rows the clone size is stated as once, few or many, or as a class when expanded; others skip it.

TRBJ1-4 - TRBV4-1 - CASSQDTGENEKLFF TGCGCCAGCAGCCAAGATACGGGGGAGAATGAAAAACTGTTTTTT
TRBJ2-1 TRBD2 TRBV27 few CASRVQGLAGAGEQFF TGTGCCAGCAGAGTTCAGGGACTAGCGGGAGCTGGTGAGCAGTTCTTC
TRBJ1-2 TRBD1 TRBV10-3 - CAISHGQGGYTF TGTGCCATCAGCCACGGACAGGGTGGCTACACCTTC
TRBJ2-5 TRBD1 TRBV20-1 few CSAARQGGKETQYF TGCAGTGCTGCGAGACAGGGGGGGAAAGAGACCCAGTACTTC
TRBJ2-7 TRBD1 TRBV5-1 few CASSLVGAGGNEQYF TGCGCCAGCAGCTTGGTGGGTGCAGGGGGCAACGAGCAGTACTTC
TRBJ2-5 - TRBV12-3/TRBV12-4 few CASSASIGLGETQYF TGTGCCAGCAGTGCCTCGATAGGGCTGGGGGAGACCCAGTACTTC
TRBJ2-7 TRBD2 TRBV27 - CASSLVGASGRAGYEQYF TGTGCCAGCAGTTTAGTTGGGGCTAGCGGGAGGGCGGGATACGAGCAGTACTTC
TRBJ2-2 TRBD2 TRBV20-1 - CSARLAGFTGELFF TGCAGTGCTCGACTAGCGGGGTTCACCGGGGAGCTGTTTTTT
TRBJ1-6 TRBD1 TRBV11-2 many CASSVMGQGAYNSPLHF TGTGCCAGCAGCGTAATGGGACAGGGGGCCTATAATTCACCCCTCCACTTT
TRBJ2-5 - TRBV7-2 - CASNRGAGVGETQYF TGTGCCAGCAACAGGGGGGCGGGAGTTGGGGAGACCCAGTACTTC
TRBJ1-6 - TRBV6-5 - CASSSPDRNSPLHF TGTGCCAGCAGTTCCCCGGACCGAAATTCACCCCTCCACTTT
TRBJ1-2 - TRBV29-1 few CSVEDRIGDGYTF TGCAGCGTTGAAGATCGAATAGGGGATGGCTACACCTTC
TRBJ2-2 TRBD2 TRBV18 - CASSPTSDSGELFF TGTGCCAGCTCACCGACTAGCGACTCCGGGGAGCTGTTTTTT
TRBJ2-7 - TRBV10-2 - CASSENIRGYEQYF TGCGCCAGCAGTGAGAACATTAGAGGCTACGAGCAGTACTTC
TRBJ2-1 TRBD1 TRBV29-1 many CSVEGTGGLGNEQFF TGCAGCGTTGAAGGGACAGGGGGCCTGGGCAATGAGCAGTTCTTC
TRBJ2-7 - TRBV20-1 - CSALTDLGYEQYF TGCAGTGCCTTAACGGACTTGGGGTACGAGCAGTACTTC
TRBJ2-1 - TRBV20-1 many CSARGWGPAARRRENEQFF TGCAGTGCTCGGGGGTGGGGACCTGCGGCTCGGAGGAGGGAGAATGAGCAGTTCTTC
TRBJ2-1 TRBD2 TRBV10-3 few CAISAGLDNEQFF TGTGCCATCAGTGCGGGACTAGACAATGAGCAGTTCTTC
TRBJ2-2 - TRBV7-9 few CASSERLGRVNTGELFF TGTGCCAGCAGCGAGAGATTAGGACGGGTGAACACCGGGGAGCTGTTTTTT
TRBJ2-3 - TRBV29-1 many CSADLSGIGTDTQYF TGCAGCGCTGACCTTAGCGGAATTGGCACAGATACGCAGTATTTT
TRBJ1-1 - TRBV3-1 - CASSPMGRRTRGWGTEAFF TGTGCCAGCAGCCCAATGGGACGCCGGACACGGGGTTGGGGCACTGAAGCTTTCTTT
TRBJ2-3 TRBD2 TRBV7-2 - CASSSAGVTDTQYF TGTGCCAGCAGCTCGGCGGGGGTTACAGATACGCAGTATTTT
TRBJ1-5 - TRBV6-2/TRBV6-3 few CASSYSSEHQPQHF TGTGCCAGCAGTTACTCAAGCGAACATCAGCCCCAGCATTTT
TRBJ1-1 - TRBV10-3 few CAISDRAGMNTEAFF TGTGCCATCAGTGATCGCGCAGGGATGAACACTGAAGCTTTCTTT
TRBJ2-7 TRBD2 TRBV7-9 - CASRRSSGSSEQYF TGTGCCAGCAGGAGGTCTAGCGGGAGCAGCGAGCAGTACTTC
TRBJ1-4 - TRBV7-8 many CASSGGNYEKLFF TGTGCCAGCAGTGGTGGAAATTATGAAAAACTGTTTTTT
TRBJ2-1 TRBD1 TRBV29-1 - CSVEGQLFNEQFF TGCAGCGTTGAGGGACAGTTATTCAATGAGCAGTTCTTC
TRBJ2-1 TRBD2 TRBV29-1 few CSVGTSGLNEQFF TGCAGCGTTGGGACTAGCGGGCTCAATGAGCAGTTCTTC
TRBJ2-1 - TRBV30 - CAWSASGTPPIF TGTGCCTGGAGTGCATCTGGTACTCCCCCCATCTTC
TRBJ1-1 - TRBV7-3 - CASSLIGGDTEAFF TGTGCCAGCAGCTTAATTGGGGGGGACACTGAAGCTTTCTTT
TRBJ1-1 - TRBV4-1 few CASSPIPRGKNTEAFF TGCGCCAGCAGCCCCATTCCCCGGGGTAAGAACACTGAAGCTTTCTTT
TRBJ1-2 - TRBV6-2/TRBV6-3 few CASSYTANYGYTF TGTGCCAGCAGTTACACAGCTAACTATGGCTACACCTTC
TRBJ2-1 TRBD2 TRBV27 few CASSLFAGGLYNEQFF TGTGCCAGCAGTTTATTCGCGGGGGGGCTCTACAATGAGCAGTTCTTC
TRBJ2-3 TRBD2 TRBV10-3 many CAITRGTSNADTQYF TGTGCCATCACACGCGGGACTAGCAACGCAGATACGCAGTATTTT
TRBJ1-1 - TRBV25-1 - CASSRYGGRKNTEAFF TGTGCCAGCAGTCGTTACGGGGGGCGGAAGAACACTGAAGCTTTCTTT
TRBJ2-1 - TRBV3-1 - CASSQEGGPPQVNEQFF TGTGCCAGCAGCCAAGAGGGGGGACCACCCCAGGTCAATGAGCAGTTCTTC
TRBJ1-5 - TRBV9 - CASSTGGPGSNQPQHF TGTGCCAGCAGCACCGGAGGACCGGGTAGTAATCAGCCCCAGCATTTT
TRBJ2-2 TRBD2 TRBV6-1 few CASSELAGRGGELFF TGTGCCAGCAGTGAACTGGCAGGGAGGGGCGGGGAGCTGTTTTTT
TRBJ2-5 - TRBV20-1 - CSAPPAQEKVETQYF TGCAGTGCTCCTCCCGCCCAGGAGAAGGTAGAGACCCAGTACTTC
TRBJ2-2 TRBD1 TRBV5-1 - CASSPNPGQGPGELFF TGCGCCAGCAGTCCCAACCCGGGACAGGGGCCAGGGGAGCTGTTTTTT
TRBJ1-5 TRBD1 TRBV20-1 many CSAPQTGGGSNQPQHF TGCAGTGCTCCTCAAACAGGGGGCGGGAGCAATCAGCCCCAGCATTTT
TRBJ2-2 - TRBV20-1 - CSAEGGLGGELFF TGCAGTGCTGAGGGGGGCCTGGGCGGGGAGCTGTTTTTT
TRBJ2-2 - TRBV19 few CASNGLARSGNTGELFF TGTGCCAGTAATGGCCTAGCGCGAAGTGGGAACACCGGGGAGCTGTTTTTT
TRBJ2-2 - TRBV5-1 few CASSLRTSLNTGELFF TGCGCCAGCAGCTTGCGTACCAGCCTGAACACCGGGGAGCTGTTTTTT
TRBJ1-1 TRBD1 TRBV5-1 many CASSQGQVVTEAFF TGCGCCAGCAGCCAGGGACAGGTCGTCACTGAAGCTTTCTTT
TRBJ2-1 - TRBV12-3/TRBV12-4 - CASTFSPSEDNEQFF TGTGCCAGCACCTTCTCTCCTAGTGAGGACAATGAGCAGTTCTTC
TRBJ1-1 TRBD1 TRBV12-3/TRBV12-4 few CASILTGTNTEAFF TGTGCCAGCATCCTGACAGGGACGAACACTGAAGCTTTCTTT
TRBJ2-5 - TRBV6-5 - CASSYSTWGEQETQYF TGTGCCAGCAGTTACTCGACTTGGGGAGAGCAAGAGACCCAGTACTTC
TRBJ2-6 - TRBV5-1 - CASSLELTGANVLTF TGCGCCAGCAGCCTGGAACTAACTGGGGCCAACGTCCTGACTTTC
TRBJ1-1 - TRBV7-9 - CASSNKHAEAFF TGTGCCAGCAGCAATAAGCATGCTGAAGCTTTCTTT
TRBJ2-2 TRBD1 TRBV12-3/TRBV12-4 few CASSPDRGQRVAGELFF TGTGCCAGCAGCCCCGACAGGGGGCAGAGAGTTGCCGGGGAGCTGTTTTTT
TRBJ2-4 TRBD2 TRBV20-1 - CSASMAGTSGSNIQYF TGCAGTGCTTCGATGGCCGGGACTAGCGGGTCTAACATTCAGTACTTC
TRBJ2-5 - TRBV13 - CASSTAPLWVSETQYF TGTGCCAGCAGCACCGCCCCCCTCTGGGTTAGCGAGACCCAGTACTTC